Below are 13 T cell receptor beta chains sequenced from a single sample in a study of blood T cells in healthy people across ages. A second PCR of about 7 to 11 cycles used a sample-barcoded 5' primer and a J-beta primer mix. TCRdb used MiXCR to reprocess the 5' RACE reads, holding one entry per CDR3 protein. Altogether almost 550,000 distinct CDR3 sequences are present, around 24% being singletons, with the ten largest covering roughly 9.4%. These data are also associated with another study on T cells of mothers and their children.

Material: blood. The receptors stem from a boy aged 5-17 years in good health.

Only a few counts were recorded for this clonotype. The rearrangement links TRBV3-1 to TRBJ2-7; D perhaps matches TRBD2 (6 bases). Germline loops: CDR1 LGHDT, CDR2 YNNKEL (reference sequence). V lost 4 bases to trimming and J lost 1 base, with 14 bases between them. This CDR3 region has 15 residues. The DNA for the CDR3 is TGTGCCAGCAGCCCTTGGTCCGGGACTTCCTACGAGCAGTACTTC. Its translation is CASSPWSGTSYEQYF.

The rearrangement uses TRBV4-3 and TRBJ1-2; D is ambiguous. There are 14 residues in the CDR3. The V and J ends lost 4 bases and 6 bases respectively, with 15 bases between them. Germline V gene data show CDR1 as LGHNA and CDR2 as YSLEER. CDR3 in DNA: TGCGCCAGCAGCCCCGTAGGTAGCGTAGATGGCTACACCTTC. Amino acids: CASSPVGSVDGYTF.

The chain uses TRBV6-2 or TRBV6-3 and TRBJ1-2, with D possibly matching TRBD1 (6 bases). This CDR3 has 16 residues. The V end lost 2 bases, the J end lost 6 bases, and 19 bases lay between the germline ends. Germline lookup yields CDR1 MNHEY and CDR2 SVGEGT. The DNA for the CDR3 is TGTGCCAGCAGTTACGAAATACGGGGGGCCGGTGATGGCTACACCTTC. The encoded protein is CASSYEIRGAGDGYTF.

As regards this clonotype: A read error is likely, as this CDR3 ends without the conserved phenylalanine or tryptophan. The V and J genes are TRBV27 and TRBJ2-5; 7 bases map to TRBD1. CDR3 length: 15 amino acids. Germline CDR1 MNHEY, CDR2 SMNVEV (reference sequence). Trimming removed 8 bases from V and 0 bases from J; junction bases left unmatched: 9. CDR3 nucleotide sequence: TGTGCCAGCGGCCTGACAGGGAAATACCAAGAGACCCAGTACCTC. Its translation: CASGLTGKYQETQYL.

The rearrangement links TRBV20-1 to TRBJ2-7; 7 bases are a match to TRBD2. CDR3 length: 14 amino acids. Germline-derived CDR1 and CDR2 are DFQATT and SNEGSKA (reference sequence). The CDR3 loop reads CMHIRTRGAYEQYF. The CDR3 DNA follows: TGCATGCACATTCGGACCCGGGGGGCCTACGAGCAGTACTTC.

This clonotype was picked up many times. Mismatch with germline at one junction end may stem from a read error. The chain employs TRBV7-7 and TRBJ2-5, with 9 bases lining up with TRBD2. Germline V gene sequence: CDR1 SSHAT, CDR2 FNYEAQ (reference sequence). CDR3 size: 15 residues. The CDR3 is CASSPSGTRDETQYF. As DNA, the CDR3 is TGTGCTAGCAGCCCTAGCGGGACACGAGACGAGACCCAGTACTTC.

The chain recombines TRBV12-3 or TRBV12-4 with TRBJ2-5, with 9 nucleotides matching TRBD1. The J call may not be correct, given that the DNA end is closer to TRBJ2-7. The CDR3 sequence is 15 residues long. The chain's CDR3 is CASRKRGQGPYEQYF. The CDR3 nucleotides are TGTGCCAGCAGAAAACGGGGACAGGGTCCCTACGAGCAGTACTTC.

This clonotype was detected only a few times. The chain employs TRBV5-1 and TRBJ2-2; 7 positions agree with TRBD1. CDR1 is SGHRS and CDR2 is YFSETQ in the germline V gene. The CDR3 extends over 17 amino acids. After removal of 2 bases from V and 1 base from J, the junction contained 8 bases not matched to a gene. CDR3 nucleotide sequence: TGCGCCAGCAGCTTCGGGCAGGGGACAGAGAACACCGGGGAGCTGTTTTTT. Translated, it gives CASSFGQGTENTGELFF.

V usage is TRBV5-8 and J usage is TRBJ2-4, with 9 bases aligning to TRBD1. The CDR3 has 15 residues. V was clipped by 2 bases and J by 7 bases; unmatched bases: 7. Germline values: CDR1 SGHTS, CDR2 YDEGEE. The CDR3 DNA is TGTGCCAGCAGCTTAGAGGGACAGGGCAAGAACATTCAGTACTTC. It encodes CASSLEGQGKNIQYF.

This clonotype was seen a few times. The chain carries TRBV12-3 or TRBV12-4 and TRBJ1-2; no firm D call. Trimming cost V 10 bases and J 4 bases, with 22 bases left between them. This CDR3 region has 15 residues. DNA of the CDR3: TGTGCCACCGATGTGGCCGGTGGCGGCGGCTATGGCTACACCTTC. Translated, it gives CATDVAGGGGYGYTF.

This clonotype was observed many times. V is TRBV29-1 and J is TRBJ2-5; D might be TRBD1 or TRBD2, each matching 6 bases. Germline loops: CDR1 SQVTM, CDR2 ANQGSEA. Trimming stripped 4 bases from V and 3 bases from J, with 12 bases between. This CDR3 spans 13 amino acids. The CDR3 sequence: CSVVSGAEETQYF. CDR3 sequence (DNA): TGCAGCGTTGTGTCGGGGGCTGAAGAGACCCAGTACTTC. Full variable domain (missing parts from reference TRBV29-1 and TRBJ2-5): SAVISQKPSRDICQRGTSLTIQCQVDSQVTMMFWYRQQPGQSLTLIATANQGSEATYESGFVIDKFPISRPNLTFSTLTVSNMSPEDSSIYLCSVVSGAEETQYFGPGTRLLVL.

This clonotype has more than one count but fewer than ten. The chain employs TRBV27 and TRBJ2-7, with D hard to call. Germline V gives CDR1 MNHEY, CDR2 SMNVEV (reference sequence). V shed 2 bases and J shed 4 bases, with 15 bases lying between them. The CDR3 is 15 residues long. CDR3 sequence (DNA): TGTGCCAGCAGTTTAAGGGCGCGGCCACCGTACGAGCAGTACTTC. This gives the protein CASSLRARPPYEQYF.

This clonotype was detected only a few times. CDR3 bases: TGTGCCAGCAGTTTACTCGCGGCCCAATCCTACAATGAGCAGTTCTTC. Its translation: CASSLLAAQSYNEQFF. The V and J genes are TRBV28 and TRBJ2-1; D is ambiguous. The length of the CDR3 is 16 residues. V lost 2 bases and J lost 1, with 12 bases in between. Germline lookup yields CDR1 MDHEN and CDR2 SYDVKM.